The 25 T cell receptor beta chains presented below share a single source sample, sequenced in a study of shared clonotypes between healthy human individuals. The method was immunoSEQ multiplex PCR; TCRdb's version includes in-frame clones alone and lacks a portion of them. The sample lists 2.5 million or so clones; over 85% were seen once. Sequencing was done on a sample of naive CD4+ T cells sorted from blood. Documented subset: CD45RA+ positively selected. The receptors were sampled from a man between 18 and 29 years old in good health.

This chain uses TRBV19 with TRBJ2-3; either TRBD1 or TRBD2 may fit D (5 bases each). The CDR3 has 17 amino acids. The germline gives CDR1 LNHDA, CDR2 SQIVND (reference sequence). The V end lost 4 bases, the J end lost 1 base, and 18 bases lay between the germline ends. The CDR3 DNA reads as TGTGCCAGTAGTACCACGGGCGCGGTGGGGGGCACAGATACGCAGTATTTT. Encoded protein: CASSTTGAVGGTDTQYF. Using reference TRBV19 and TRBJ2-3 for the parts outside the CDR3, the full variable domain is DGGITQSPKYLFRKEGQNVTLSCEQNLNHDAMYWYRQDPGQGLRLIYYSQIVNDFQKGDIAEGYSVSREKKESFPLTVTSAQKNPTAFYLCASSTTGAVGGTDTQYFGPGTRLTVL.

The V and J genes are TRBV7-2 and TRBJ1-1; weak D call: TRBD1 (5 bases). CDR1 and CDR2 from the germline V gene are SGHTA and FQGNSA. The V gene lost 3 bases and the J gene lost 4 bases, with 12 bases spanning the gap. The CDR3 runs 14 residues. CDR3 residues: CASSFQSQGTEAFF. CDR3 sequence (DNA): TGTGCCAGCAGCTTCCAGAGTCAGGGCACTGAAGCTTTCTTT.

J is TRBJ2-2 and V is TRBV12-5; D uncertain. The CDR3 is made up of 16 amino acids. V lost 0 bases, J lost 8 bases, and 16 bases lay in between. The germline V gene has CDR1 LGHNT and CDR2 FRNRAP. CDR3 residues: CASGLVRPTSAGELFF. The CDR3 DNA reads TGTGCTAGTGGTTTGGTACGGCCTACCTCGGCGGGGGAGCTGTTTTTT.

The rearrangement uses TRBV11-2 and TRBJ2-5; D possibly corresponds to TRBD2 (7 bases). CDR1 is SGHAT and CDR2 is FQNNGV in the germline V gene. V gave up 5 bases and J gave up 6 bases, with 10 bases separating them. The CDR3 extends over 12 amino acids. CDR3 nucleotide sequence: TGTGCCAGCAGCAGGGGGGGGCAGACCCAGTACTTC. This encodes CASSRGGQTQYF.

The chain is built from TRBV10-3 and TRBJ2-3, with TRBD2 identical over 11 bases. V trimming: 3 bases; J trimming: 7 bases; junction bases outside the gene matches: 6. Germline V gene sequence: CDR1 ENHRY, CDR2 SYGVKD. This CDR3 has 15 amino acids. CDR3: CAISEDSGGANTQYF. In nucleotides, the CDR3 is TGTGCCATCAGTGAAGATAGCGGGGGGGCCAATACGCAGTATTTT.

This rearrangement joins TRBV11-2 to TRBJ2-5, with TRBD2 matching 14 bases. The CDR3 is 15 amino acids. Looked up from germline, CDR1 is SGHAT and CDR2 is FQNNGV. Trimming removed 5 bases from V and 7 bases from J; junction bases left unmatched: 6. The DNA for the CDR3 is TGTGCCAGCAGCCAGGGACTAGCGGGAGAAGCGACCCAGTACTTC. Protein sequence: CASSQGLAGEATQYF.

This chain uses TRBV7-3 with TRBJ2-1; a weak D match, TRBD2 (5 bases). There are 13 residues in the CDR3. Per the germline V gene, CDR1 is SGHTA and CDR2 is FQGTGA. Between the trimmed V and J ends, which lost 1 base and 12 bases, there was a span of 13 bases. For the CDR3, the DNA is TGTGCCAGCAGCTTAAATATTCTAGAGGGGCAGTTCTTC. Encoded protein: CASSLNILEGQFF.

The chain employs TRBV6-1 and TRBJ2-7, with D tentatively TRBD1 (5 bases). The CDR3 runs to 13 residues. Germline loops: CDR1 MNHNS, CDR2 SASEGT. V was pared by 5 bases and J by 3 bases, with 11 bases between. CDR3: CASSLQGFYEQYF. The CDR3 DNA is TGTGCCAGCAGTTTGCAGGGTTTCTACGAGCAGTACTTC.

The CDR3 DNA reads as TGTGCCAGCACCGGGGGGATGACTAGCGGGAGATCCGACAATGAGCAGTTCTTC. Translated: CASTGGMTSGRSDNEQFF. The chain employs TRBV7-9 and TRBJ2-1; TRBD2 aligns across 12 bases. V lost 7 bases, J lost 5 bases, and 15 bases stayed unmatched. CDR3 length equals 18 residues. Germline CDR1 SEHNR, CDR2 FQNEAQ (reference sequence). The variable domain in full, with the rest retrieved from reference TRBV7-9 and TRBJ2-1, is DTGVSQNPRHKITKRGQNVTFRCDPISEHNRLYWYRQTLGQGPEFLTYFQNEAQLEKSRLLSDRFSAERPKGSFSTLEIQRTEQGDSAMYLCASTGGMTSGRSDNEQFFGPGTRLTVL.

The rearrangement links TRBV30 to TRBJ1-4; tentative D call: TRBD1 (5 bases). CDR3 length equals 15 residues. Germline CDR1 and CDR2: GTSNPN and SVGIG (reference sequence). V lost 3 bases and J 0 bases, leaving 11 bases between the germline ends. The CDR3 bases are TGTGCCTGGAGAAGGACACCTACAACTAATGAAAAACTGTTTTTT. This translates into CAWRRTPTTNEKLFF.

The chain couples TRBV10-3 to TRBJ1-6; no definite D call. CDR1 ENHRY and CDR2 SYGVKD come from the germline V gene. V was pared by 2 bases and J by 5 bases, with 7 bases between. CDR3 length: 14 residues. The DNA for the CDR3 is TGTGCCATCAGTGAGGGGGATAATAATTCACCCCTCCACTTT. The encoded protein is CAISEGDNNSPLHF.

The genes are TRBV4-1 and TRBJ2-5, with 8 bases identical to TRBD2. V gave up 0 bases and J gave up 8 bases; unmatched junction bases: 8. The CDR3 has 15 amino acids. The germline CDR1 and CDR2 sequences are MGHRA and YSYEKL. This chain's CDR3 is CASSQDPGGGQTQYF. CDR3 bases: TGCGCCAGCAGCCAAGATCCGGGCGGGGGGCAAACCCAGTACTTC.

The chain has TRBV6-1 and TRBJ1-5, with a weak D call TRBD1 (6 bases). CDR1 is MNHNS, CDR2 SASEGT, per germline. V lost 3 bases and J lost 7, with 13 bases in between. This CDR3 spans 14 amino acids. In DNA form, the CDR3 reads TGTGCCAGCAGTGACTCAGGGGAAAGGCAGCCCCAGCATTTT. It is translated as CASSDSGERQPQHF.

The chain carries TRBV19 and TRBJ1-1; 7 nucleotides line up with TRBD1. The CDR3 is 13 residues long. V shed 5 bases and J 6 bases; nucleotides not matched to a gene: 6. Germline CDR1 and CDR2: LNHDA and SQIVND (reference sequence). The DNA of the CDR3 is TGTGCCAGTAGTTTAACAGGGGAGTCTGAAGCTTTCTTT. Protein sequence: CASSLTGESEAFF.

Points on this clone: The same CDR3 arises from other DNA sequences in this sample as well. The chain carries TRBV4-1 and TRBJ1-5; D unresolved. There are 15 residues in the CDR3. V was shortened by 0 bases and J by 1 base, with 7 bases between the two germline ends. CDR1 and CDR2 (germline): MGHRA, YSYEKL. DNA for the CDR3: TGCGCCAGCAGCCAAGACGAGGTGAGCAATCAGCCCCAGCATTTT. Translating it yields CASSQDEVSNQPQHF.

This chain links TRBV19 with TRBJ1-5; D uncertain. The ends were cut back, 1 base at V and 5 bases at J, with 15 bases in the middle. Germline V gene data show CDR1 as LNHDA and CDR2 as SQIVND (reference sequence). The CDR3 is 16 amino acids. The CDR3 reads CASSIALGSPHQPQHF. Here the CDR3 DNA reads TGTGCCAGTAGTATAGCGCTGGGAAGTCCCCATCAGCCCCAGCATTTT.

The rearrangement links TRBV6-6 to TRBJ1-5; D perhaps matches TRBD1 (6 bases). The CDR3 runs 16 residues. Deletions cut 3 bases from V and 6 bases from J, with 18 bases between. Germline V gives CDR1 MNHNY, CDR2 SVGAGI (reference sequence). The CDR3 sequence: CASSYEITGWGQPQHF. CDR3 sequence (DNA): TGTGCCAGCAGTTATGAGATCACAGGGTGGGGTCAGCCCCAGCATTTT.

The rearrangement links TRBV27 to TRBJ2-7; 8 bases align to TRBD2. The CDR3 loop spans 15 amino acids. With 8 bases clipped from V and 6 bases from J, the junction kept 15 bases outside the gene matches. Germline CDR1 MNHEY, CDR2 SMNVEV (reference sequence). The CDR3 region is CASSSLGLASGEQYF. DNA for the CDR3: TGTGCCAGCTCTTCCCTTGGACTAGCTTCAGGCGAGCAGTACTTC.

This chain links TRBV7-9 with TRBJ1-4, with a weak D call TRBD1 (5 bases). The CDR3 contains 14 residues. Germline loops: CDR1 SEHNR, CDR2 FQNEAQ (reference sequence). V lost 4 bases, J lost 3 bases, and 9 bases lay in between. The CDR3 spells CASSSPGANEKLFF. In nucleotides, the CDR3 is TGTGCCAGCAGCTCCCCGGGGGCTAATGAAAAACTGTTTTTT.

The CDR3 DNA reads TGTGCCAGCAGCTTAGCTTGGGAGCGGGAGCTTTGCGAGCAGTACTTC. This sequence encodes CASSLAWERELCEQYF. The rearrangement uses TRBV7-6 and TRBJ2-7; 8 bases line up with TRBD2. Germline loops: CDR1 SGHVS, CDR2 FNYEAQ. There are 16 residues in the CDR3. J was trimmed by 6 bases and V by 0 bases; bases with no gene match: 10.

The genes are TRBV19 and TRBJ1-5, with a possible D match to TRBD1 (6 bases). Deletions cut 4 bases from V and 8 bases from J, with 9 bases between. Germline V CDR1 and CDR2: LNHDA, SQIVND (reference sequence). The CDR3 is made up of 12 amino acids. This CDR3 reads CASSSAGEPQHF. In DNA form, the CDR3 reads TGTGCCAGTAGTAGTGCAGGGGAGCCCCAGCATTTT.

The chain has TRBV10-3 and TRBJ2-2; D perhaps matches TRBD1 (5 bases). Trimming stripped 7 bases from V and 3 bases from J, with 12 bases between. This CDR3 has 14 amino acids. The germline gives CDR1 ENHRY, CDR2 SYGVKD. CDR3 sequence reads: CAINAGSDTGELFF. DNA of the CDR3: TGTGCCATCAATGCAGGGTCGGACACCGGGGAGCTGTTTTTT.

The chain has TRBV27 and TRBJ1-5; D might be TRBD1 (5 bases). Germline-derived CDR1 and CDR2 are MNHEY and SMNVEV (reference sequence). The V end was cut by 6 bases, the J end by 4 bases, with 19 bases between. The CDR3 sequence is 16 residues long. In nucleotides, the CDR3 is TGTGCCAGCAGCTCACAGGCCCCGACTACTAATCAGCCCCAGCATTTT. As protein: CASSSQAPTTNQPQHF.

V gene TRBV27 combines with J gene TRBJ1-5; TRBD1 agrees at 8 bases. Germline lookup yields CDR1 MNHEY and CDR2 SMNVEV (reference sequence). The ends lost 4 bases at V and 6 bases at J; junction bases unmatched: 11. The length of the CDR3 is 16 residues. CDR3 bases: TGTGCCAGCAGTTCCCTGGGGCAGGGGGCAGGTCAGCCCCAGCATTTT. Protein product: CASSSLGQGAGQPQHF.

The chain couples TRBV19 to TRBJ2-6, with 7 bases fitting TRBD2. There are 18 residues in the CDR3. The germline V gene encodes CDR1 LNHDA and CDR2 SQIVND (reference sequence). V was pared by 7 bases and J by 0 bases, with 12 bases of the junction left unmatched. The CDR3 DNA sequence: TGTGCCAGTAAGTTGAGAGGGAGGGCCGGCTCTGGGGCCAACGTCCTGACTTTC. It specifies CASKLRGRAGSGANVLTF.